The 5 T cell receptor beta chains listed next were all sequenced from one sample in a study of T-cell memory formation after mild COVID-19. TCRdb reprocessed the 5' RACE reads via MiXCR and lists one record per CDR3 protein. The sample contains tens of thousands of distinct CDR3 sequences, 16% of which appear only once. Source material: PBMCs or a T cell subset sorted from them (not recorded which). The receptors were sampled from an adult woman who had mild COVID-19 (a few samples of this study predate the infection). Cell type and time point are not known.

This clonotype was recorded at least ten times. This CDR3 is CASSLQGSLETQYF. CDR3 DNA sequence: TGTGCCAGCAGTCTACAGGGATCGTTGGAGACCCAGTACTTC. The chain is built from TRBV27 and TRBJ2-5; possibly TRBD1 for D (6 bases). The germline CDR1 and CDR2 sequences are MNHEY and SMNVEV (reference sequence). The CDR3 is 14 amino acids. V lost 5 bases and J 5 bases, leaving 15 bases between the germline ends.

This clonotype was recorded a few times. The gene calls are TRBV3-1 and TRBJ2-1, with D hard to call. This CDR3 spans 17 amino acids. Trimming shortened V by 1 base and J by 0 bases, and 13 bases separated the two germline ends. The germline CDR1 and CDR2 sequences are LGHDT and YNNKEL (reference sequence). CDR3 residues: CASSQGRAESSYNEQFF. In DNA, the CDR3 is TGTGCCAGCAGCCAAGGGCGAGCAGAAAGCTCCTACAATGAGCAGTTCTTC.

This clonotype was counted between two and nine times. V usage is TRBV2 and J usage is TRBJ2-3, with 10 bases matching TRBD2. CDR3 size: 18 residues. Germline lookup yields CDR1 SNHLY and CDR2 FYNNEI. V lost 6 bases and J lost 2; bases outside the gene matches: 14. The CDR3 spells CASSRTGVAGGLTDTQYF. The CDR3 DNA is TGTGCCAGCAGCCGGACAGGTGTAGCGGGGGGTCTCACAGATACGCAGTATTTT.

This clonotype was observed at least ten times. This sequence joins TRBV6-1 and TRBJ2-3, with TRBD2 identical over 12 bases. J gave up 3 bases and V 2 bases, and 6 bases lay outside the gene matches. CDR1 and CDR2 (germline): MNHNS, SASEGT. The CDR3 sequence is 17 residues long. In nucleotides, the CDR3 is TGTGCCAGCAGTGAACTAGCGGGGGGGGGCCGGACAGATACGCAGTATTTT. It specifies CASSELAGGGRTDTQYF.

The gene calls are TRBV5-6 and TRBJ2-7, with 10 bases lining up with TRBD2. The length of the CDR3 is 15 residues. Germline V CDR1 and CDR2: SGHDT, YYEEEE. With V trimmed by 0 bases and J by 4 bases, 4 bases remained unmatched. The DNA for the CDR3 is TGTGCCAGCAGCTTGGCACTAGCGGGAAGTTACGAGCAGTACTTC. As protein: CASSLALAGSYEQYF.